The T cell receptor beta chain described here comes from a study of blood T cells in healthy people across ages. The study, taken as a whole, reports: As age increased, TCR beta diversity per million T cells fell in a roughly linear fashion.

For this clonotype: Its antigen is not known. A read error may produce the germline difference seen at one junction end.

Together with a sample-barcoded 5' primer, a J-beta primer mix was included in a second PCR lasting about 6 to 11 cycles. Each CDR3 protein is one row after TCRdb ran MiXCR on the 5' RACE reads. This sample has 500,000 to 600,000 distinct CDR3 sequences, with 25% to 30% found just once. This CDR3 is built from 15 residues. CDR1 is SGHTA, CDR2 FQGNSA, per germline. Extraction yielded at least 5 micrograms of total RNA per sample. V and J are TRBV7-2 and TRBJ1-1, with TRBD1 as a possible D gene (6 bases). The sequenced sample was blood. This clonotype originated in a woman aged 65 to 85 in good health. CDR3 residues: CASKEDTGRGTEASF. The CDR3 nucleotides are TGTGCCAGCAAGGAGGACACGGGGAGGGGGACTGAAGCTTCCTTT.